These T cell receptor beta chains were read from a single sample in a study of CD8+ T cells in alopecia areata. The data were produced by immunoSEQ multiplex PCR, yet TCRdb's version contains in-frame clones alone and is incomplete. The repertoire holds 90,000 to 120,000 clones, with over 80% as singletons. Specimen: CD8+ T cells sorted from blood, collected at week 24, from a patient treated with tofacitinib. Source of these receptors: a human donor with alopecia areata. The CDR3 runs from the conserved cysteine through the conserved F or W. A D gene is named only where the DNA matches it firmly. Only part of the rows carry a size: once, few, many, or a class if the clone is expanded.

D gene	V gene	clone size	CDR3 length	J gene	CDR3 DNA	CDR3 protein
TRBD1	TRBV10-3	.	15	TRBJ2-5	TGTGCCATCTCAGGGACAGGGGGTCCCCAAGAGACCCAGTACTTC	CAISGTGGPQETQYF
TRBD1	TRBV7-2	.	14	TRBJ2-5	TGTGCCAGCAGCTTGCAGGGGGCAAAAGAGACCCAGTACTTC	CASSLQGAKETQYF
.	TRBV4-1	.	17	TRBJ1-5	TGCGCCAGCAGCCACCACGGCCCGACGGACCTTAATCAGCCCCAGCATTTT	CASSHHGPTDLNQPQHF
TRBD2	TRBV7-2	.	15	TRBJ2-7	TGTGCCAGCAGTTCAAGACTAGCGGGGAACTACGAGCAGTACTTC	CASSSRLAGNYEQYF
TRBD2	TRBV6-6	.	15	TRBJ2-5	TGTGCCAGCAGTTACACCCTAGCGGGTACGGAGACCCAGTACTTC	CASSYTLAGTETQYF
.	TRBV7-2	.	16	TRBJ2-3	TGTGCCAGCAGCTTCTTTCGGGCCCTAAATGGAGATACGCAGTATTTT	CASSFFRALNGDTQYF
.	TRBV5-1	.	17	TRBJ2-7	TGCGCCAGCAGCTTGGGCCCGGGGCGGGGGCTCTCCTACGAGCAGTACTTC	CASSLGPGRGLSYEQYF
TRBD2	TRBV27	.	15	TRBJ2-7	TGTGCCAGCAGCAACCGGGGTAGCGGGGGCTACGAGCAGTACTTC	CASSNRGSGGYEQYF
TRBD2	TRBV7-6	.	16	TRBJ2-1	TGTGCCAGCAGCCTGTCCCCTAGCGGGGGGGGGAATGAGCAGTTCTTC	CASSLSPSGGGNEQFF
TRBD1	TRBV7-9	.	15	TRBJ2-1	TGTGCCAGCAGCTTAGTAGGGACAGGGGGCAATGAGCAGTTCTTC	CASSLVGTGGNEQFF
TRBD1	TRBV5-6	.	14	TRBJ2-5	TGTGCCAGCAACCTGCAGGGGGAACAAGAGACCCAGTACTTC	CASNLQGEQETQYF
TRBD1	TRBV5-1	once	15	TRBJ1-1	TGCGCCAGCAGCTTGGGAACAGGGGTGAACACTGAAGCTTTCTTT	CASSLGTGVNTEAFF
TRBD1	TRBV25-1	.	15	TRBJ2-7	TGTGCCAGCAGCTACCGGGACAGGGGTGACTACGAGCAGTACTTC	CASSYRDRGDYEQYF
.	TRBV27	.	13	TRBJ2-7	TGTGCCAGCAGTCCATTCACAGGGTACGAGCAGTACTTC	CASSPFTGYEQYF
.	TRBV30	.	13	TRBJ2-3	TGTGCCTGGAGTGTTTGGGAATCAGATACGCAGTATTTT	CAWSVWESDTQYF
TRBD1	TRBV27	.	14	TRBJ2-2	TGTGCCAGCAGTTTTCACAGGGGCACCGGGGAGCTGTTTTTT	CASSFHRGTGELFF
.	TRBV7-8	once	14	TRBJ2-5	TGTGCCAGCAGCTTCCTGGGCAGCCAAGAGACCCAGTACTTC	CASSFLGSQETQYF
.	TRBV10-3	.	17	TRBJ2-1	TGTGCCATCAGTGAGGGAGCGGAGATTGGCTCCTACAATGAGCAGTTCTTC	CAISEGAEIGSYNEQFF
.	TRBV2	.	18	TRBJ2-3	TGTGCCAGCAGTGAAAGTCGGCAGGCCTCATGGGCCACAGATACGCAGTATTTT	CASSESRQASWATDTQYF
TRBD2	TRBV2	once	13	TRBJ2-7	TGTGCCAGCTATCGAGGTGCGGGGGACGAGCAGTACTTC	CASYRGAGDEQYF
TRBD1	TRBV7-9	.	15	TRBJ2-7	TGTGCCAGCAGCTTAGAGCGACAGGGGGCTGGGGAGCAGTACTTC	CASSLERQGAGEQYF
.	TRBV30	.	12	TRBJ1-2	TGTGCCTGGGGCCTTGACTACTATGGCTACACCTTC	CAWGLDYYGYTF
.	TRBV11-2	.	14	TRBJ2-1	TGTGCCAGCAGCTTACTCTCCGAGGGGGTGGAGCAGTTCTTC	CASSLLSEGVEQFF
.	TRBV19	.	15	TRBJ2-1	TGTGCCAGTAGTATCACCGGGACGGCATACAATGAGCAGTTCTTC	CASSITGTAYNEQFF
TRBD2	TRBV6-5	.	16	TRBJ2-1	TGTGCCAGCAGTTACTCTCCTAGCGGGGGATTAAATGAGCAGTTCTTC	CASSYSPSGGLNEQFF
TRBD2	TRBV4-1	.	14	TRBJ2-5	TGCGCCAGCAGCCAACGGGACTATGAAGAGACCCAGTACTTC	CASSQRDYEETQYF
.	TRBV7-2	.	15	TRBJ2-1	TGTGCCAGCAGCTCCTCCGGCCCATCGGTTGGTGAGCAGTTCTTC	CASSSSGPSVGEQFF
TRBD1	TRBV7-9	.	15	TRBJ1-1	TGTGCCAGCAGCGCCCCAGACAGGGGCGACACTGAAGCTTTCTTT	CASSAPDRGDTEAFF
.	TRBV2	.	15	TRBJ1-4	TGTGCCAGCAGTGAGATCCACAGGGTTGATGAAAAACTGTTTTTT	CASSEIHRVDEKLFF
TRBD2	TRBV7-9	.	14	TRBJ2-7	TGTGCCAGCAGCTTAAGCGGGGGGAAGTACGAGCAGTACTTC	CASSLSGGKYEQYF